The present entry profiles one T cell receptor beta chain with its context. There is no known antigen for this receptor. No much larger clonotype is one base removed from it; base qualities were not supplied. This record belongs to a study of cytomegalovirus exposure and HLA in healthy donors (dated by TCRdb to about 2017). As for the study more broadly: According to a later analysis, the 100 to 150 validation repertoires were produced on the same platform as the 666 repertoires of the first cohort. In addition to the first cohort of several hundred subjects, a separate validation cohort of approximately 130 different subjects was used. The study aimed to test whether signatures of past pathogen exposure could be identified by cataloging public T cell receptors. To predict cytomegalovirus infection status, the study combined high-throughput TCR immunosequencing, statistical association of individual TCRs with disease status, and machine learning. What the work shows at the level of the full study, not this receptor alone: All 120 or so repertoires were used to score co-occurrence in the validation cohort in a later analysis, because that analysis had no HLA typing for the cohort. It was suggested by the authors that the approach could potentially be generalized to other disease states and immunological phenotypes. Subsequent analysis determined that TCRs grouped into clusters in the first cohort also showed a tendency toward co-occurrence across the 120 or so validation repertoires, and approximately 93% of cluster scores exceeded 0. A few of the identified cytomegalovirus-associated TCR beta chains were confirmed in vitro to be specific for cytomegalovirus antigens. The classifier was reported to diagnose cytomegalovirus status with high specificity and sensitivity in both the original cohort and the validation cohort. In the study, roughly 160 TCR beta chains were listed as associated with cytomegalovirus. Most TCR sequences were seen in very few donors, while some public TCRs were found in many individuals.

The germline V gene (reference sequence) specifies LNHNV as CDR1 and YYDKDF as CDR2. Taken from cysteine to phenylalanine, the CDR3 has 14 residues. This entry keeps only the CDR3 DNA: 42 bases, framed from base 1. V is clipped by 0 bases and J by 6 bases, and the sequence between their germline boundaries is 11 bases long. Separate from the approximately 700-subject first cohort, the validation cohort of around 130 subjects was the group to which the donors belonged. The library was generated by the immunoSEQ multiplex PCR assay. Regarding the original processing steps: A statistical classification framework was developed to diagnose cytomegalovirus status using the catalog of TCR beta chain sequences. As stored in TCRdb, this immuneACCESS dataset retains in-frame rearrangements with V and J assigned. A fraction of the clones does not appear; measured against another copy, unresolved V genes explain less than half of the discrepancy, and the remainder lacks a known reason. V, J and clone size reflect that table, while D and trimming were determined from the DNA. The sample table records about 200,000 clones; less than 90% of these occur just once. The biggest ten clones account for 4.5% to 6% of the sample.

The sequence is built from TRBV15 and TRBJ1-1; too little of a D gene remains to name it. Material: PBMCs. The source of this sequence is a woman aged 18-29 years in good health and CMV-seronegative. For the CDR3, the sequence is CATSRDPTPSEAFF. The base sequence is TGTGCCACCAGCAGAGACCCTACACCATCTGAAGCTTTCTTT.